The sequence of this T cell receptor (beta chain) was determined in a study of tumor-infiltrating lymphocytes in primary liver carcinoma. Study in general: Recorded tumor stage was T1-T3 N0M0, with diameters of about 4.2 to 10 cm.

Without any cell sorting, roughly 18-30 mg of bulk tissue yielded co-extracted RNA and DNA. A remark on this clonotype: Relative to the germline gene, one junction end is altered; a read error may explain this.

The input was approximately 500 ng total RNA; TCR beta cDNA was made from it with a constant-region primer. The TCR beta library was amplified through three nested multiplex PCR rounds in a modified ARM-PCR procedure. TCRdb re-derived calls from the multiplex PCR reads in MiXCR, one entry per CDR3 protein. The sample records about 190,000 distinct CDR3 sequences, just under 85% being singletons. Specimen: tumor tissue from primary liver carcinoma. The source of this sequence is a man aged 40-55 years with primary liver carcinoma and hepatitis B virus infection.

The CDR3 loop reads CASIPSWTSLATFGETQYF. The CDR3 DNA reads TGTGCCAGCATCCCCAGTTGGACTAGCCTAGCGACCTTTGGAGAGACTCAGTACTTC. The J gene is TRBJ2-5, the V gene TRBV4-2; TRBD2 aligns across 8 bases. Germline CDR1 LGHNA, CDR2 YNFKEQ. The CDR3 loop spans 19 amino acids.